Below are 8 T cell receptor beta chains sequenced from a single sample in a study of shared clonotypes between healthy human individuals. Using immunoSEQ multiplex PCR, the repertoire was profiled, and TCRdb retains in-frame clones only, with some absent. The table lists roughly 2 million clones, 85% to 95% of them singletons, with about 0.13% in the top ten. Input material: naive CD4+ T cells sorted from blood. Subset denoted: CD45RA+ positively selected. The receptor source for this set is a man between 18 and 35 years old in good health.

The rearrangement uses TRBV2 and TRBJ1-1; D gene unclear. CDR1 is SNHLY, CDR2 FYNNEI, per germline. V shed 7 bases and J shed 0 bases, with 12 bases lying between them. CDR3 length: 14 residues. As DNA, the CDR3 is TGTGCCAGCAAATATGGCGGATTGAACACTGAAGCTTTCTTT. This codes for CASKYGGLNTEAFF.

The chain's CDR3 is CASSIIDSGANVLTF. Written as DNA, the CDR3 is TGCGCCAGCAGTATTATTGACTCTGGGGCCAACGTCCTGACTTTC. J is TRBJ2-6 and V is TRBV5-1, with no clear D. Germline assignment: CDR1 SGHRS and CDR2 YFSETQ. V was trimmed by 5 bases and J by 0 bases, leaving 9 bases between them. This CDR3 has 15 residues.

This chain links TRBV25-1 with TRBJ1-4; TRBD1 matches at 7 bases. V was clipped by 0 bases and J by 7 bases; unmatched bases: 5. Germline values: CDR1 MGHDK, CDR2 SYGVNS. This CDR3 is 15 amino acids long. CDR3: CASSEYRGQGEKLFF. DNA of the CDR3: TGTGCCAGCAGTGAATATAGGGGGCAGGGTGAAAAACTGTTTTTT.

The V and J genes are TRBV7-6 and TRBJ1-5; tentative D call: TRBD1 (5 bases). With 1 base removed from V and 6 bases from J, the gap between germline ends came to 7 bases. The CDR3 loop spans 13 amino acids. Germline lookup yields CDR1 SGHVS and CDR2 FNYEAQ. CDR3: CASSLDRSQPQHF. CDR3 DNA: TGTGCCAGCAGCTTAGACAGGAGTCAGCCCCAGCATTTT.

V and J are TRBV6-4 and TRBJ1-1; D call uncertain. V lost 11 bases, J lost 3 bases, and 7 bases lay in between. The CDR3 contains 10 residues. The germline CDR1 and CDR2 sequences are MRHNA and SNTAGT. The CDR3 loop reads CAPTDTEAFF. In nucleotides, the CDR3 is TGTGCCCCTACGGACACTGAAGCTTTCTTT.

The chain combines TRBV23-1 with TRBJ2-7, with D possibly matching TRBD2 (7 bases). TRBV23-1 is an ORF, and what it does is uncertain. The V end was cut by 6 bases, the J end by 4 bases, with 28 bases between. This CDR3 contains 18 residues. As DNA, the CDR3 is TGCGCCAGCAGAGGACAGATCAGCGGGACTCAAAGTTTATACGAGCAGTACTTC. It yields the protein CASRGQISGTQSLYEQYF.

The rearrangement joins TRBV4-1 to TRBJ2-1; 11 bases map to TRBD2. Germline V gene sequence: CDR1 MGHRA, CDR2 YSYEKL. J lost 0 bases, V lost 2 bases, and 9 bases had no gene match. The CDR3 extends over 19 amino acids. Here the CDR3 reads CASSQRGLAGGSSYNEQFF. In nucleotides, the CDR3 is TGCGCCAGCAGCCAACGAGGCCTAGCGGGGGGAAGCTCCTACAATGAGCAGTTCTTC.

J is TRBJ2-7 and V is TRBV30; 13 nucleotides agree with TRBD2. This CDR3 spans 17 amino acids. Trimming removed 0 bases from V and 4 bases from J; junction bases left unmatched: 9. Per germline, CDR1 GTSNPN and CDR2 SVGIG (reference sequence). The CDR3 coding sequence is TGTGCCTGGAGTGTACATCGGACTAGCGGGAGTACTTACGAGCAGTACTTC. This translates into CAWSVHRTSGSTYEQYF.